A few counts support the clone carrying this T cell receptor beta chain. This sample was taken from a study of T-cell reconstitution after alpha-beta-depleted transplantation in children. This CDR3 is built from 16 residues. Germline V gene data show CDR1 as SGHKS and CDR2 as YYEKEE (reference sequence). V gave up 0 bases and J gave up 3 bases; unmatched junction bases: 7. Preparing the TCRbeta library involved the use of unique molecular identifiers. One entry per CDR3 protein results from TCRdb running MiXCR on the PCR reads. In the table there are about 420,000 distinct CDR3 sequences, approximately 10% of which are singletons.

This TCR came from a human donor who donated a stem cell graft to a child with acute myeloid leukemia. The sample was PBMCs from the stem cell graft donor, taken from the stem cell graft. This rearrangement joins TRBV5-5 to TRBJ1-2; 8 bases are shared with TRBD1. The CDR3 coding sequence is TGTGCCAGCAGCTTGGGGGCGACAGGGGAAGACTATGGCTACACCTTC. Its protein product is CASSLGATGEDYGYTF. The full variable domain, with the rest looked up from reference TRBV5-5 and TRBJ1-2, is DAGVTQSPTHLIKTRGQQVTLRCSPISGHKSVSWYQQVLGQGPQFIFQYYEKEERGRGNFPDRFSARQFPNYSSELNVNALLLGDSALYLCASSLGATGEDYGYTFGSGTRLTVV.